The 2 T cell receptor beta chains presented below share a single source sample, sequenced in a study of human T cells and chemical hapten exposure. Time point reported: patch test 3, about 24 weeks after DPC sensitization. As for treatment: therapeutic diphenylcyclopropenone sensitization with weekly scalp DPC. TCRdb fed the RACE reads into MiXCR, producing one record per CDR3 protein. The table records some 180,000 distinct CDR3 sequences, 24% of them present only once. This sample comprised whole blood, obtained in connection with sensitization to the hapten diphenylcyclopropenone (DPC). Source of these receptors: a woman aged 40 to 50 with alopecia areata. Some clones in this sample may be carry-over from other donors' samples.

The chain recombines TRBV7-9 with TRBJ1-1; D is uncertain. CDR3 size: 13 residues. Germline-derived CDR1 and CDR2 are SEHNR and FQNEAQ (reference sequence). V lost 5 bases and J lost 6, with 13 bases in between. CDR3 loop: CASSPRRIPEAFF. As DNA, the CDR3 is TGTGCCAGCAGCCCCAGGCGGATCCCTGAAGCTTTCTTT.

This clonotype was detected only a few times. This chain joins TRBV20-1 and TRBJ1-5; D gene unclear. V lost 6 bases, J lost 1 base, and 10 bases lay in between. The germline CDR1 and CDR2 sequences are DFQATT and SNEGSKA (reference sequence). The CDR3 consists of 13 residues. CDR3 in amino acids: CSAPTQSNQPQHF. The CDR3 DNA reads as TGCAGTGCCCCGACACAAAGCAATCAGCCCCAGCATTTT.